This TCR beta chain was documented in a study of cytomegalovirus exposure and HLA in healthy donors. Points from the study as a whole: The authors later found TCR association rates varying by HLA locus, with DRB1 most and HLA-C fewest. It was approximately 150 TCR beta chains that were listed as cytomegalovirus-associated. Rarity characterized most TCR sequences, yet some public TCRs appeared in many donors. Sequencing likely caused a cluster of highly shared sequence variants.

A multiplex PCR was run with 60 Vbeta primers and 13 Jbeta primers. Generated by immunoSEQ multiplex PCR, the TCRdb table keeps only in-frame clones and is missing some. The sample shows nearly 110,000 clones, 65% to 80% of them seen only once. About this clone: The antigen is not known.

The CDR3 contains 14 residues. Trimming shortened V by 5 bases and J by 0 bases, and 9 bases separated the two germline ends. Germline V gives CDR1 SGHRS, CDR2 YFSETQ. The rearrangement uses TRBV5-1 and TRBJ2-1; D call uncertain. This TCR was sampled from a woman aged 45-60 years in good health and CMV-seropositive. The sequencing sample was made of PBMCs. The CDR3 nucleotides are TGCGCCAGCAGTGTCCCGAGCTCCTACAATGAGCAGTTCTTC. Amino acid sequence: CASSVPSSYNEQFF.